Listed below are T cell receptor beta chains from one sample, sequenced in a study of shared clonotypes between healthy human individuals. Produced via immunoSEQ multiplex PCR; TCRdb's table is partial and in-frame only. The sample holds more than 2,000,000 clones, over 85% seen once. Sequenced: naive CD4+ T cells from PBMCs. The receptors derive from a man aged 18 to 29 in good health. Some clones in this sample may be carry-over from other donors' samples. CDR3s include the opening cysteine and the closing phenylalanine or tryptophan. Each record gives: D gene, J gene, V gene, CDR3 protein. A D gene is named only where the DNA matches it firmly.

.,TRBJ1-3,TRBV28,CASSSLQGLSGNTIYF
.,TRBJ2-1,TRBV7-2,CASSLGVGNEQFF
TRBD1,TRBJ2-5,TRBV7-3,CASSLNPGTGGETQYF
.,TRBJ1-2,TRBV5-6,CASSVNRDRRYTF
.,TRBJ2-6,TRBV5-1,CASSLAVGSGANVLTF
TRBD2,TRBJ2-3,TRBV5-1,CASSFTKPQGLGLAGKVDTQYF
TRBD1,TRBJ1-1,TRBV2,CASSQGQGGNTEAFF
.,TRBJ1-3,TRBV28,CASSFLGRVGNTIYF
.,TRBJ1-1,TRBV30,CAWTNRVRAFF
.,TRBJ1-4,TRBV4-1,CASSARDTEKLFF
.,TRBJ2-7,TRBV25-1,CASSGSIEQYF
.,TRBJ2-2,TRBV5-1,CASSLERNTGELFF
TRBD1,TRBJ2-1,TRBV7-9,CASSLTRTGTGVGEQFF
TRBD1,TRBJ1-3,TRBV6-5,CASSPLQGAQAIYF
.,TRBJ1-1,TRBV7-2,CASSYRTMNTEAFF